The rows below give T cell receptor beta chains drawn from one sample of a study of blood T cells in healthy people across ages. TCRdb processed the 5' RACE reads anew with MiXCR; each CDR3 protein has one entry. The data hold about a million distinct CDR3 sequences, with 51% observed a single time. The sample was blood. The receptor source for this set is a woman aged 55-75 years in good health. The CDR3 runs from the conserved cysteine through the conserved F or W. D genes are given only for firm matches. Clone size is shown for a subset of rows, as once, few, many or a class of expanded clone.

j_call: TRBJ1-2
clone_size: NA
v_call: TRBV29-1
d_call: TRBD1
cdr3_nt: TGCAGCGCAGGGTGGACAGGGGGTGGGCTTTATGGCTACACCTTC
cdr3_aa: CSAGWTGGGLYGYTF

j_call: TRBJ2-7
clone_size: NA
v_call: TRBV6-5
d_call: NA
cdr3_nt: TGTGCCAGCAGTTACTCTGCGGGACATCGCGAGCAGTACTTC
cdr3_aa: CASSYSAGHREQYF

j_call: TRBJ2-7
clone_size: NA
v_call: TRBV20-1
d_call: TRBD2
cdr3_nt: TGCAGTGCTAGAGATCCTGCGGGAGTGGACGAGCAGTACTTC
cdr3_aa: CSARDPAGVDEQYF

j_call: TRBJ2-3
clone_size: NA
v_call: TRBV6-5
d_call: NA
cdr3_nt: TGTGCCAGCACAACCGGACTGAGCACAGATACGCAGTATTTT
cdr3_aa: CASTTGLSTDTQYF

j_call: TRBJ2-5
clone_size: NA
v_call: TRBV5-4
d_call: NA
cdr3_nt: TGTGCCAGCAGCCTAACGCGGGGTAGTGGGGAGACCCAGTACTTC
cdr3_aa: CASSLTRGSGETQYF

j_call: TRBJ2-3
clone_size: NA
v_call: TRBV20-1
d_call: TRBD2
cdr3_nt: TGCAGTGCTCCCCACCGACTAGCGACCAACACAGATACGCAGTATTTT
cdr3_aa: CSAPHRLATNTDTQYF

j_call: TRBJ2-5
clone_size: few
v_call: TRBV7-2
d_call: NA
cdr3_nt: TGTGCCAGCAGCTTAGAGAGGGTTCAAGAGACCCAGTACTTC
cdr3_aa: CASSLERVQETQYF

j_call: TRBJ2-7
clone_size: NA
v_call: TRBV15
d_call: TRBD2
cdr3_nt: TGTGCCACCAGCAGAGCTCTAGCGGGAGAGGGCGAGCAGTACTTC
cdr3_aa: CATSRALAGEGEQYF

j_call: TRBJ2-1
clone_size: NA
v_call: TRBV5-1
d_call: NA
cdr3_nt: TGCGCCAGCAGCCCGGCTGGCGGGATTAGCTCCTACAATGAGCAGTTCTTC
cdr3_aa: CASSPAGGISSYNEQFF

j_call: TRBJ2-3
clone_size: NA
v_call: TRBV20-1
d_call: TRBD2
cdr3_nt: TGCTGTGCTTCCGGCGGGGGGTTCGGTACAGATACGCAGTATTTT
cdr3_aa: CCASGGGFGTDTQYF

j_call: TRBJ2-7
clone_size: NA
v_call: TRBV21-1
d_call: NA
cdr3_nt: TGTGCCAGCAGCGAGACTATACCCTACGAGCAGTACTTC
cdr3_aa: CASSETIPYEQYF

j_call: TRBJ2-1
clone_size: few
v_call: TRBV28
d_call: TRBD1
cdr3_nt: TGTGCCAGCAGGCCGGGGACAGGTGACTACAATGAGCAGTTCTTC
cdr3_aa: CASRPGTGDYNEQFF

j_call: TRBJ2-7
clone_size: NA
v_call: TRBV12-3/TRBV12-4
d_call: NA
cdr3_nt: TGTGCCAGCAGCTCCTTTATGGACGGACCCTACGAGCAGTACTTC
cdr3_aa: CASSSFMDGPYEQYF

j_call: TRBJ1-1
clone_size: NA
v_call: TRBV10-2
d_call: NA
cdr3_nt: TGCGCCAGCAGTGAGTCAAAGGGGTCCGGTGAAGCTTTCTTT
cdr3_aa: CASSESKGSGEAFF

j_call: TRBJ2-7
clone_size: many
v_call: TRBV7-2
d_call: NA
cdr3_nt: TGTGCCAGCAGCCGTAGCGACTGGGGGACGGACGAGCAGTACTTC
cdr3_aa: CASSRSDWGTDEQYF

j_call: TRBJ2-5
clone_size: NA
v_call: TRBV4-1
d_call: NA
cdr3_nt: TGCGCCAGCAGCCAAGGCCAGAGACAAGAGACCCAGTACTTC
cdr3_aa: CASSQGQRQETQYF

j_call: TRBJ2-1
clone_size: NA
v_call: TRBV28
d_call: NA
cdr3_nt: TGTGCCAGCAGTTTATTGGTAGGGGACTCTACCTGGGGGAATGAGCAGTTCTTC
cdr3_aa: CASSLLVGDSTWGNEQFF

j_call: TRBJ2-6
clone_size: once
v_call: TRBV18
d_call: TRBD1
cdr3_nt: TGTGCCAGCTCACCAAGGACAGGGGGCTCCGACTCTGGGGCCAACGTCCTGACTTTC
cdr3_aa: CASSPRTGGSDSGANVLTF

j_call: TRBJ2-2
clone_size: few
v_call: TRBV7-2
d_call: NA
cdr3_nt: TGTGCCAGCAGCTTCGGTCCCACCGGGGAGCTGTTTTTT
cdr3_aa: CASSFGPTGELFF

j_call: TRBJ2-5
clone_size: NA
v_call: TRBV4-2
d_call: NA
cdr3_nt: TGTGCCAGCAGCCAAGAGAGGGAGTTCAGTAGGAAGACCCAGTACTTC
cdr3_aa: CASSQEREFSRKTQYF

j_call: TRBJ2-5
clone_size: NA
v_call: TRBV28
d_call: NA
cdr3_nt: TGTGCCAGCGGGGCAAGGTCCGGGACCTATTCGGAGACCCAGTACTTC
cdr3_aa: CASGARSGTYSETQYF

j_call: TRBJ2-3
clone_size: NA
v_call: TRBV5-1
d_call: TRBD2
cdr3_nt: TGCGCCAGCAGCCCACCGGGACTAGCGGGAGTAACAGATACGCAGTATTTT
cdr3_aa: CASSPPGLAGVTDTQYF

j_call: TRBJ2-7
clone_size: NA
v_call: TRBV28
d_call: TRBD2
cdr3_nt: TGTGCCAGCAGGCTTAGCGGGAGTCCCGAGCAGTACTTC
cdr3_aa: CASRLSGSPEQYF

j_call: TRBJ2-2
clone_size: NA
v_call: TRBV4-2
d_call: TRBD2
cdr3_nt: TGTGCCAGCAGCCACACTAGCGAATGGCAGGGGGAGCTGTTTTTT
cdr3_aa: CASSHTSEWQGELFF

j_call: TRBJ1-4
clone_size: few
v_call: TRBV28
d_call: NA
cdr3_nt: TGTGCCAGCGGCGTGACAGGCCCCGAAAAACTGTTTTTT
cdr3_aa: CASGVTGPEKLFF

j_call: TRBJ2-1
clone_size: few
v_call: TRBV7-9
d_call: NA
cdr3_nt: TGTGCCAGCAGAACCCGGTCCGTCATGTTCTTC
cdr3_aa: CASRTRSVMFF

j_call: TRBJ1-5
clone_size: NA
v_call: TRBV6-5
d_call: NA
cdr3_nt: TGTGCCAGCAGTGTGGACCGGGGTGGCAATCAGCCCCAGCATTTT
cdr3_aa: CASSVDRGGNQPQHF

j_call: TRBJ2-7
clone_size: NA
v_call: TRBV12-3/TRBV12-4
d_call: TRBD2
cdr3_nt: TGTGCCAGCAGCCCCCGGACTAGCGGGATCGGATACAATGAGCAGTACTTC
cdr3_aa: CASSPRTSGIGYNEQYF

j_call: TRBJ2-7
clone_size: once
v_call: TRBV27
d_call: NA
cdr3_nt: TGTGCCAGCCATGGCTGGGACCCAAACAATGAGCAGTACTTC
cdr3_aa: CASHGWDPNNEQYF

j_call: TRBJ1-1
clone_size: few
v_call: TRBV20-1
d_call: TRBD1
cdr3_nt: TGCAGTGCTAGGAGGTCAGGGGGAATGAACACTGAAGCTTTCTTT
cdr3_aa: CSARRSGGMNTEAFF

j_call: TRBJ2-7
clone_size: NA
v_call: TRBV29-1
d_call: NA
cdr3_nt: TGCAGCGTTGAGACGGGATTCGAGCAGTACTTC
cdr3_aa: CSVETGFEQYF

j_call: TRBJ2-1
clone_size: NA
v_call: TRBV28
d_call: TRBD1
cdr3_nt: TGTGCCAGCAGTTTTGCGGGACAGGGGTACAATGAGCAGTTCTTC
cdr3_aa: CASSFAGQGYNEQFF

j_call: TRBJ2-4
clone_size: NA
v_call: TRBV24-1
d_call: NA
cdr3_nt: TGTGCCGCTTATCGAGGAGAAAACATTCAGTACTTC
cdr3_aa: CAAYRGENIQYF

j_call: TRBJ1-2
clone_size: NA
v_call: TRBV12-3/TRBV12-4
d_call: NA
cdr3_nt: TGTGCCAGCACCACAGACAGGTCCTATGGCTACACCTTC
cdr3_aa: CASTTDRSYGYTF

j_call: TRBJ2-7
clone_size: few
v_call: TRBV28
d_call: NA
cdr3_nt: TGTGCCAGCAGGGTCCCGAGACACGAGCAGTACTTC
cdr3_aa: CASRVPRHEQYF

j_call: TRBJ2-2
clone_size: NA
v_call: TRBV28
d_call: NA
cdr3_nt: TGTGTCAGCAGTTTAGAGACTACGACGAACACCGGGGAGCTGTTTTTT
cdr3_aa: CVSSLETTTNTGELFF

j_call: TRBJ2-5
clone_size: many
v_call: TRBV18
d_call: NA
cdr3_nt: TGTGCCAGCTCACCCGGGTTGGGAGAGACCCAGTACTTC
cdr3_aa: CASSPGLGETQYF

j_call: TRBJ1-2
clone_size: NA
v_call: TRBV20-1
d_call: NA
cdr3_nt: TGCAGTGCTAGCCCTCGGGGGATAGGTGGCTACACCTTC
cdr3_aa: CSASPRGIGGYTF

j_call: TRBJ2-7
clone_size: NA
v_call: TRBV18
d_call: NA
cdr3_nt: TGTGCCAGCTCACCTGTCCCAATTCGAGGGCAGACCTACGAGCAGTACTTC
cdr3_aa: CASSPVPIRGQTYEQYF

j_call: TRBJ2-7
clone_size: few
v_call: TRBV7-2
d_call: NA
cdr3_nt: TGTGCCAGCAGCCCGACACGCGGGGGCGCGGGCGAGCAGTACTTC
cdr3_aa: CASSPTRGGAGEQYF

j_call: TRBJ2-7
clone_size: NA
v_call: TRBV14
d_call: NA
cdr3_nt: TGTGCCAGCAGCCAAGATCCGGCAGCATACAATGAGCAGTACTTC
cdr3_aa: CASSQDPAAYNEQYF

j_call: TRBJ2-1
clone_size: few
v_call: TRBV29-1
d_call: NA
cdr3_nt: TGCAGCGTCATACTAGTTGGTGAGCAGTTCTTC
cdr3_aa: CSVILVGEQFF

j_call: TRBJ1-1
clone_size: once
v_call: TRBV11-2
d_call: TRBD1
cdr3_nt: TGTGCCAGCAGCTTAGGGGACAGATTCACTGAAGCTTTCTTT
cdr3_aa: CASSLGDRFTEAFF

j_call: TRBJ2-3
clone_size: few
v_call: TRBV20-1
d_call: NA
cdr3_nt: TGCAGTGCTAGTTCCCACACAGATACGCAGTATTTT
cdr3_aa: CSASSHTDTQYF

j_call: TRBJ2-7
clone_size: NA
v_call: TRBV15
d_call: NA
cdr3_nt: TGTGCCACCAGCAGAGGATCGGGGGAGCAGTACTTC
cdr3_aa: CATSRGSGEQYF

j_call: TRBJ2-7
clone_size: many
v_call: TRBV4-1
d_call: TRBD2
cdr3_nt: TGCGCCAGCAGCCAAGTTCCCTTAGCGGGAGGGAGAAACGAGCAGTACTTC
cdr3_aa: CASSQVPLAGGRNEQYF

j_call: TRBJ2-2
clone_size: NA
v_call: TRBV6-5
d_call: NA
cdr3_nt: TGTGCCAGCAGTGTGCAGGGAAACGTCGGGGAGCTGTTTTTT
cdr3_aa: CASSVQGNVGELFF

j_call: TRBJ2-3
clone_size: NA
v_call: TRBV5-6
d_call: NA
cdr3_nt: TGTGCCAGCAGCTTACAGGGGGGGAAAACAGATACGCAGTATTTT
cdr3_aa: CASSLQGGKTDTQYF

j_call: TRBJ1-2
clone_size: few
v_call: TRBV12-3/TRBV12-4
d_call: NA
cdr3_nt: TGTGCCAGCAGTGCCCCAGCCACGGGAGGGGACTATGGCTACACCTTC
cdr3_aa: CASSAPATGGDYGYTF

j_call: TRBJ2-7
clone_size: many
v_call: TRBV4-1
d_call: NA
cdr3_nt: TGCGCCAGCAGCCAAGATACGGCGTACGAGCAGTACTTC
cdr3_aa: CASSQDTAYEQYF

j_call: TRBJ2-2
clone_size: NA
v_call: TRBV7-2
d_call: NA
cdr3_nt: TGTGCCAGCAGCTTAGGGAGGTCCACCGGGGAGCTGTTTTTT
cdr3_aa: CASSLGRSTGELFF

j_call: TRBJ2-1
clone_size: few
v_call: TRBV7-9
d_call: TRBD2
cdr3_nt: TGTGCCAGCAGCTTGTTTGAAGCGGGAGAAGGCTATGAGCAGTTCTTC
cdr3_aa: CASSLFEAGEGYEQFF

j_call: TRBJ2-5
clone_size: few
v_call: TRBV7-3
d_call: TRBD2
cdr3_nt: TGTGCCAGCAGCGCGCATAGCGGGAGGGTCCCCCAAGAGACCCAGTACTTC
cdr3_aa: CASSAHSGRVPQETQYF

j_call: TRBJ2-5
clone_size: NA
v_call: TRBV18
d_call: NA
cdr3_nt: TGTGCCAGCACAACAAACCAAGAGACCCAGTACTTC
cdr3_aa: CASTTNQETQYF

j_call: TRBJ2-1
clone_size: NA
v_call: TRBV10-3
d_call: TRBD2
cdr3_nt: TGTGCCATCAGTGCCGCACTAGCGGGGGTTTACAATGAGCAGTTCTTC
cdr3_aa: CAISAALAGVYNEQFF

j_call: TRBJ2-7
clone_size: few
v_call: TRBV29-1
d_call: TRBD2
cdr3_nt: TGCAGCGTCCTTATAGCGGGTGGCAACGAGCAGTACTTC
cdr3_aa: CSVLIAGGNEQYF

j_call: TRBJ2-6
clone_size: NA
v_call: TRBV4-3
d_call: NA
cdr3_nt: TGCGCCGGCACCATGGGGGGAGAAACTGGGGCCAACGTCCTGACTTTC
cdr3_aa: CAGTMGGETGANVLTF

j_call: TRBJ2-3
clone_size: few
v_call: TRBV12-3/TRBV12-4
d_call: TRBD2
cdr3_nt: TGTGCCAGCAGTTTGAGACTAGCGGAGCCTAGCACAGATACGCAGTATTTT
cdr3_aa: CASSLRLAEPSTDTQYF

j_call: TRBJ2-7
clone_size: few
v_call: TRBV2
d_call: TRBD2
cdr3_nt: TGTGCCAGCAGTGGCACTAGCGGGAGTAGAGACGAGCAGTACTTC
cdr3_aa: CASSGTSGSRDEQYF

j_call: TRBJ2-3
clone_size: NA
v_call: TRBV6-4
d_call: TRBD1
cdr3_nt: TGTGCCAGCAGTCCAACAGGGGAAGCAGATACGCAGTATTTT
cdr3_aa: CASSPTGEADTQYF